A single sample gave rise to the 19 T cell receptor beta chains below, sequenced in a study of Ad26.COV2.S vaccination and SARS-CoV-2 variants. Stated treatment: some 19 received Ad26.COV2.S at low or high dose, single or two shots; roughly five received placebo; per-sample allocation not given. The investigators took samples on day 63 after the first vaccine or placebo injection. The method was immunoSEQ multiplex PCR; TCRdb's version includes in-frame clones alone and lacks a portion of them. The data show roughly 380,000 clones, roughly 81% seen once. The source was peripheral blood, collected in a trial of Ad26.COV2.S vaccine versus placebo. The source of these receptors is a person aged 18 to 59 who received the Ad26.COV2.S COVID-19 vaccine or a placebo.

The J gene is TRBJ1-3, the V gene TRBV4-3, with D perhaps matching TRBD1 (5 bases). CDR3 length equals 16 residues. Germline-derived CDR1 and CDR2 are LGHNA and YSLEER. The germline V and J ends were trimmed by 0 bases and 0 bases, with 9 bases remaining between them. The CDR3 sequence: CASSQDPDNSGNTIYF. CDR3 nucleotide sequence: TGCGCCAGCAGCCAAGATCCGGACAACTCTGGAAACACCATATATTTT.

V usage is TRBV7-8 and J usage is TRBJ2-5; either TRBD1 or TRBD2 may supply D (5 bases each). CDR3 length equals 15 residues. CDR1 and CDR2 (germline): SGHVS, FQNEAQ. V shed 5 bases and J shed 5 bases, with 18 bases lying between them. CDR3 in amino acids: CASSPGPNPGETQYF. CDR3 DNA sequence: TGTGCCAGCAGCCCGGGACCTAACCCTGGGGAGACCCAGTACTTC.

The chain is built from TRBV15 and TRBJ2-7, with D possibly TRBD1 on 7 matching bases. With 0 bases removed from V and 5 bases from J, the gap between germline ends came to 14 bases. CDR3 length: 15 residues. Looked up from germline, CDR1 is LNHNV and CDR2 is YYDKDF (reference sequence). CDR3 coding DNA: TGTGCCACCAGCAGAGAAAGGGGGCTAGCGCACGAGCAGTACTTC. Amino acids: CATSRERGLAHEQYF.

This chain connects TRBV18 to TRBJ2-3; 10 nucleotides align to TRBD2. The germline V gene encodes CDR1 KGHSH and CDR2 LQKENI. V lost 1 base, J lost 6 bases, and 7 bases stayed unmatched. The CDR3 totals 16 residues. The CDR3 DNA reads TGTGCCAGCTCACCACGTAAAGCGGGGGGGCCCGATACGCAGTATTTT. Its protein product is CASSPRKAGGPDTQYF.

This chain links TRBV27 with TRBJ2-5; D assignment may be TRBD1 or TRBD2 (7 bases each). Germline V CDR1 and CDR2: MNHEY, SMNVEV (reference sequence). Trimming shortened V by 10 bases and J by 5 bases, and 14 bases separated the two germline ends. This CDR3 is built from 12 residues. CDR3: CATGQGGETQYF. CDR3 bases: TGTGCCACTGGGCAGGGGGGGGAGACCCAGTACTTC.

This chain joins TRBV27 and TRBJ1-2, with 7 bases lining up with TRBD1. Germline CDR1 MNHEY, CDR2 SMNVEV (reference sequence). V lost 1 base, J lost 6 bases, and 8 bases stayed unmatched. The CDR3 loop spans 15 amino acids. The CDR3 nucleotides are TGTGCCAGCAGTTTATGGCCTTACAGGGGAGATGGCTACACCTTC. It encodes CASSLWPYRGDGYTF.

The genes are TRBV18 and TRBJ1-2; D perhaps matches TRBD1 (5 bases). Trimming shortened V by 3 bases and J by 0 bases, and 8 bases separated the two germline ends. Germline assignment: CDR1 KGHSH and CDR2 LQKENI. The CDR3 is 14 amino acids. The CDR3 nucleotides read TGTGCCAGCTCACCCCTACAGGCTAACTATGGCTACACCTTC. Translated: CASSPLQANYGYTF.

The chain joins TRBV11-2 to TRBJ2-1; 7 bases are shared with TRBD2. The ends lost 4 bases at V and 2 bases at J; junction bases unmatched: 8. The CDR3 loop spans 16 amino acids. Germline loops: CDR1 SGHAT, CDR2 FQNNGV. The CDR3 is CASSSTAGITYNEQFF. The CDR3 bases are TGTGCCAGCAGCTCCACAGCGGGGATCACCTACAATGAGCAGTTCTTC.

CDR3 coding DNA: TGTGCCATCAGTGAGTGGACAGGGGCGTTTGATAGCAATCAGCCCCAGCATTTT. Its translation: CAISEWTGAFDSNQPQHF. The J gene is TRBJ1-5, the V gene TRBV10-3; TRBD1 matches at 9 bases. This CDR3 has 18 residues. CDR1 is ENHRY and CDR2 is SYGVKD in the germline V gene. Losses at the gene ends were 1 base for V and 0 bases for J; bases not matched to a gene: 7.

V is TRBV9 and J is TRBJ2-1; 14 nucleotides match TRBD2. Trimming removed 3 bases from V and 8 bases from J; junction bases left unmatched: 7. The germline V gene encodes CDR1 SGDLS and CDR2 YYNGEE. The length of the CDR3 is 16 residues. The CDR3 coding sequence is TGTGCCAGCAGCGAGCCGACTAGCGGGGGGGTTTATGAGCAGTTCTTC. Residues: CASSEPTSGGVYEQFF.

CDR3: CASSVRDEQYF. The CDR3 bases are TGTGCCAGCAGTGTAAGGGACGAGCAGTACTTC. This rearrangement joins TRBV2 to TRBJ2-7; D not certain. Germline values: CDR1 SNHLY, CDR2 FYNNEI. The ends were cut back, 4 bases at V and 5 bases at J, with 6 bases in the middle. The CDR3 is 11 residues long.

The chain recombines TRBV10-2 with TRBJ2-7; possible D gene TRBD2, 5 bases. The CDR3 spans 14 residues. Trimming removed 3 bases at V and 0 bases at J, with 9 bases between. CDR1 is WSHSY, CDR2 SAAADI, per germline. In nucleotides, the CDR3 is TGCGCCAGCAGTGAAGAGGGCAGCTCCTACGAGCAGTACTTC. It codes for CASSEEGSSYEQYF.

This clone appeared a single time. The gene calls are TRBV7-9 and TRBJ2-4, with 9 nucleotides matching TRBD1. CDR3 length equals 18 residues. Looked up from germline, CDR1 is SEHNR and CDR2 is FQNEAQ (reference sequence). The V gene end was trimmed by 4 bases and the J gene end by 0 bases; junction bases not matched to a gene: 10. CDR3 coding DNA: TGTGCCAGCAGCTCGTGGGGCGGGACAGGGCTAGCCAAAAACATTCAGTACTTC. Translation gives CASSSWGGTGLAKNIQYF.

The chain employs TRBV10-2 and TRBJ1-6, with 7 positions matching TRBD1. Germline V gene sequence: CDR1 WSHSY, CDR2 SAAADI. The CDR3 has 15 amino acids. V lost 6 bases, J lost 3 bases, and 5 bases stayed unmatched. CDR3 in amino acids: CASSGQVLYNSPLHF. DNA for the CDR3: TGCGCCAGCAGCGGACAGGTCCTCTATAATTCACCCCTCCACTTT.

The chain is built from TRBV30 and TRBJ1-1; D is perhaps TRBD1 (5 bases). V was trimmed by 4 bases and J by 5 bases, leaving 17 bases between them. The germline V gene encodes CDR1 GTSNPN and CDR2 SVGIG (reference sequence). There are 14 residues in the CDR3. The CDR3 is CAWTLRQGRTEAFF. The CDR3 DNA follows: TGTGCCTGGACCTTGAGGCAGGGCCGTACTGAAGCTTTCTTT.

The chain uses TRBV10-3 and TRBJ2-7; 10 nucleotides align to TRBD2. Unmatched junction bases numbered 2, after V lost 4 bases and J lost 2 bases. The CDR3 is 14 residues long. The germline gives CDR1 ENHRY, CDR2 SYGVKD. In DNA form, the CDR3 reads TGTGCCATCAGTGGGACTAGCGGTACCTACGAGCAGTACTTC. Translated: CAISGTSGTYEQYF.

This chain joins TRBV6-6 and TRBJ2-3; D is perhaps TRBD1 (5 bases). Germline V gives CDR1 MNHNY, CDR2 SVGAGI (reference sequence). Trimming shortened V by 10 bases and J by 4 bases, and 12 bases separated the two germline ends. CDR3 length equals 12 residues. The CDR3 here is CANGKGPDTQYF. The CDR3 nucleotides are TGTGCCAATGGCAAGGGGCCAGATACGCAGTATTTT.

This clone was seen just once. The rearrangement links TRBV3-1 (or the pseudogene TRBV3-2) to TRBJ2-1, with a tentative D call TRBD2 (5 bases). Germline V gene data show CDR1 as LGHDT and CDR2 as YNNKEL (reference sequence). This CDR3 comprises 15 residues. V gave up 1 base and J gave up 0 bases, with 7 bases separating them. CDR3 protein: CASSQAAVSYNEQFF. The CDR3 coding sequence is TGTGCCAGCAGCCAAGCAGCGGTCTCCTACAATGAGCAGTTCTTC.

This clone was seen only once. The CDR3 region has the DNA TGTGCCAGCTCACTAAATACCCCCGCTGCAACTAATGAAAAACTGTTTTTT. It codes for CASSLNTPAATNEKLFF. V gene TRBV18 combines with J gene TRBJ1-4; unclear D gene. Germline assignment: CDR1 KGHSH and CDR2 LQKENI. The ends were cut back, 4 bases at V and 0 bases at J, with 15 bases in the middle. The CDR3 totals 17 residues.